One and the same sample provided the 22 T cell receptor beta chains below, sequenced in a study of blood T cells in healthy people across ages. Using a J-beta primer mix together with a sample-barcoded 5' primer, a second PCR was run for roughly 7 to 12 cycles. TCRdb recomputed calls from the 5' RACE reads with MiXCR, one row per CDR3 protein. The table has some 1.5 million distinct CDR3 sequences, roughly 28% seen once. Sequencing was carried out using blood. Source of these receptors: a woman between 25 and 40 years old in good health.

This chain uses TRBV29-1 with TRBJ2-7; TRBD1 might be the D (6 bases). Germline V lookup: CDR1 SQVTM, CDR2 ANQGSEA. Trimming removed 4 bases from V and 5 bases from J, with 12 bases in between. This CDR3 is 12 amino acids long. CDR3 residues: CSVGGTLNEQYF. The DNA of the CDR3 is TGCAGCGTTGGAGGGACACTGAACGAGCAGTACTTC.

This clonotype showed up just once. The CDR3 region is CASSQEYHEQYF. The CDR3 DNA reads TGTGCCAGCAGCCAGGAATACCACGAGCAGTACTTC. The rearrangement joins TRBV12-3 or TRBV12-4 to TRBJ2-7; D is undetermined. This CDR3 is 12 amino acids long. The V end lost 6 bases, the J end lost 5 bases, and 11 bases lay between the germline ends.

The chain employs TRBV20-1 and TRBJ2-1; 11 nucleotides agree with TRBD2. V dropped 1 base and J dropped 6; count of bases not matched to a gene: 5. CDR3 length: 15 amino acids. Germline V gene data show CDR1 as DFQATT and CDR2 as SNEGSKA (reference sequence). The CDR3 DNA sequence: TGCAGTGCTAGAGGGGGACTAGCGGAGCGCAATGAGCAGTTCTTC. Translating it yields CSARGGLAERNEQFF.

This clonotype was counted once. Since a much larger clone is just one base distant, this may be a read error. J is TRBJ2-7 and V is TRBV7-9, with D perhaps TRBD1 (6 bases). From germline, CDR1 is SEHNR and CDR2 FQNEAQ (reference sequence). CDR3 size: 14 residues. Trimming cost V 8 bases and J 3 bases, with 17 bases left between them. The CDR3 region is CASGDRDTDYEQYF. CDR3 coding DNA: TGTGCCAGCGGCGACCGGGACACCGACTACGAGCAGTACTTC.

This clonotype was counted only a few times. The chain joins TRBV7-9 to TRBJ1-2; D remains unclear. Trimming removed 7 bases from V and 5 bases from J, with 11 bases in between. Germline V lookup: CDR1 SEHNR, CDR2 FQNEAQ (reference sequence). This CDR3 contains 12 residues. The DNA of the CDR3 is TGTGCCAGCACCGCGGAGACGTATGGCTACACCTTC. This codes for CASTAETYGYTF. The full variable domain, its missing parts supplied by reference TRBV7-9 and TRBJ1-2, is DTGVSQNPRHKITKRGQNVTFRCDPISEHNRLYWYRQTLGQGPEFLTYFQNEAQLEKSRLLSDRFSAERPKGSFSTLEIQRTEQGDSAMYLCASTAETYGYTFGSGTRLTVV.

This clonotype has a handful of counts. The CDR3 coding sequence is TGTGCCAGCAGGATCTCTCCTTCCTATGGCTACACCTTC. Protein: CASRISPSYGYTF. The chain joins TRBV28 to TRBJ1-2; D not resolved. The CDR3 is 13 residues long. The V gene lost 6 bases and the J gene lost 4 bases, with 12 bases spanning the gap. Germline V lookup: CDR1 MDHEN, CDR2 SYDVKM.

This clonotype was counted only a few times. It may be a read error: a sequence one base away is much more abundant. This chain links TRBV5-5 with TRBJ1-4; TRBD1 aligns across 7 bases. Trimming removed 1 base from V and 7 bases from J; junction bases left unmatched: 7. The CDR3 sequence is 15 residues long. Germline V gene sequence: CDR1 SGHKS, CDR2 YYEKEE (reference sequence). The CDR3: CASSLRTGPVEKLFF. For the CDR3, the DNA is TGTGCCAGCAGCTTGAGGACAGGCCCGGTTGAAAAACTGTTTTTT.

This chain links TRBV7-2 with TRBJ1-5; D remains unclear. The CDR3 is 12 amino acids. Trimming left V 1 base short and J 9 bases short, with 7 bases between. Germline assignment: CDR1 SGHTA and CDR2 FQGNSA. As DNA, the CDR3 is TGTGCCAGCAGCTTAGGACCGGGGCCCCAGCATTTT. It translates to CASSLGPGPQHF.

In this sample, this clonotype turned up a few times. DNA of the CDR3: TGTGCCAGCAGCCTATATCCGGGACAGAGGTACGAGCAGTACTTC. Protein: CASSLYPGQRYEQYF. V gene TRBV7-2 combines with J gene TRBJ2-7, with 7 bases lining up with TRBD1. The CDR3 runs to 15 residues. Per the germline V gene, CDR1 is SGHTA and CDR2 is FQGNSA. After removal of 5 bases from V and 4 bases from J, the junction contained 11 bases not matched to a gene. Together with reference TRBV7-2 and TRBJ2-7, the CDR3 gives the full variable domain: GAGVSQSPSNKVTEKGKDVELRCDPISGHTALYWYRQSLGQGLEFLIYFQGNSAPDKSGLPSDRFSAERTGGSVSTLTIQRTQQEDSAVYLCASSLYPGQRYEQYFGPGTRLTVT.

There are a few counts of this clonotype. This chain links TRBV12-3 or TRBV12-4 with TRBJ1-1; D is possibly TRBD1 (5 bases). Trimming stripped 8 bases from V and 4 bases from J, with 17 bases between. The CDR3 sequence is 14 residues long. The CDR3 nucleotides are TGTGCCAGCGGAGATGGGGGGTACGGCACTGAAGCTTTCTTT. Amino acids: CASGDGGYGTEAFF.

CDR3 in DNA: TGTGCCAGCATTGCCACCGACTACGAGCAGTACTTC. It is translated as CASIATDYEQYF. The chain joins TRBV3-1 to TRBJ2-7; D remains unclear. CDR1 and CDR2 from the germline V gene are LGHDT and YNNKEL (reference sequence). Trimming shortened V by 7 bases and J by 3 bases, and 10 bases separated the two germline ends. This CDR3 has 12 amino acids.

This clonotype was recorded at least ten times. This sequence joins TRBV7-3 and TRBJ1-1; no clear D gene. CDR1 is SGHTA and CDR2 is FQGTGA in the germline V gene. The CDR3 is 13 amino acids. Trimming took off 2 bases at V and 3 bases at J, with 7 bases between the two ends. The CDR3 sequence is CASSLLGHTEAFF. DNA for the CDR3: TGTGCCAGCAGCTTACTCGGGCACACTGAAGCTTTCTTT.

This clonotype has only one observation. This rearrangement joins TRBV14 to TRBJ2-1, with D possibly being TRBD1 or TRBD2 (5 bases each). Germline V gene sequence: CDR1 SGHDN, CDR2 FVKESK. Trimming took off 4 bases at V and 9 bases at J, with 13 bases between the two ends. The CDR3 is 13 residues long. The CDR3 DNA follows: TGTGCCAGCAGCCTGGGACGGTACGGTGAGCAGTTCTTC. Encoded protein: CASSLGRYGEQFF.

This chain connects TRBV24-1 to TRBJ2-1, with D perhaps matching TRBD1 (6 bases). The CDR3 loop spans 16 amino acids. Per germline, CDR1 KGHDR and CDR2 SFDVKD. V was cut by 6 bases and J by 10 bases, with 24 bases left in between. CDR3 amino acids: CATSFFRTADLYEQFF. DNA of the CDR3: TGTGCCACCAGTTTTTTCAGGACAGCCGACCTCTACGAGCAGTTCTTC.

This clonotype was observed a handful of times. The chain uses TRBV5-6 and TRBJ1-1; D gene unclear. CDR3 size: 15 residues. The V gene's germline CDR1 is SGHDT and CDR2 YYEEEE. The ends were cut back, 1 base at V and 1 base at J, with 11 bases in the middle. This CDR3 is CASSLYATTNTEAFF. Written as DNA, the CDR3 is TGTGCCAGCAGCTTGTACGCGACAACGAACACTGAAGCTTTCTTT.

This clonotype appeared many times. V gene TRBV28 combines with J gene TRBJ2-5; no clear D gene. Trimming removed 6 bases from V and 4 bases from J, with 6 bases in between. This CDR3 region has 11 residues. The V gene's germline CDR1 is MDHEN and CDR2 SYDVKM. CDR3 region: CASRQSETQYF. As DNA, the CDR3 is TGTGCCAGCAGGCAGTCAGAGACCCAGTACTTC. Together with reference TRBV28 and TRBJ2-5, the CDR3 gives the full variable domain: DVKVTQSSRYLVKRTGEKVFLECVQDMDHENMFWYRQDPGLGLRLIYFSYDVKMKEKGDIPEGYSVSREKKERFSLILESASTNQTSMYLCASRQSETQYFGPGTRLLVL.

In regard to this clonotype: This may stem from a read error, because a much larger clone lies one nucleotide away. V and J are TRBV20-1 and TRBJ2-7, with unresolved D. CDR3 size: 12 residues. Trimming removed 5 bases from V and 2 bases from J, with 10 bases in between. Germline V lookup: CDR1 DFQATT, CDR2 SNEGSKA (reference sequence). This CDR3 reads CSARPHPYEQYF. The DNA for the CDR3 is TGCAGTGCTCGCCCGCACCCCTACGAGCAGTACTTC.

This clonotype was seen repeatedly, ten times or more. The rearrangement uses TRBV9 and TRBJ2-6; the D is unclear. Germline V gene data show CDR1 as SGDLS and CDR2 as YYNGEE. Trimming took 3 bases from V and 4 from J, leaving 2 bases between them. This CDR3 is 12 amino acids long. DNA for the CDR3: TGTGCCAGCAGCGCAGGGGCCAACGTCCTGACTTTC. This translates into CASSAGANVLTF.

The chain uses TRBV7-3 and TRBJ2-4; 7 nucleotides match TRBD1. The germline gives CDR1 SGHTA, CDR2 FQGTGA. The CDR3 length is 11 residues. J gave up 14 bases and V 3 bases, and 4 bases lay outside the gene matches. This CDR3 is CASSLGQIKYF. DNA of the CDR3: TGTGCCAGCAGCTTGGGACAGATAAAGTACTTC.

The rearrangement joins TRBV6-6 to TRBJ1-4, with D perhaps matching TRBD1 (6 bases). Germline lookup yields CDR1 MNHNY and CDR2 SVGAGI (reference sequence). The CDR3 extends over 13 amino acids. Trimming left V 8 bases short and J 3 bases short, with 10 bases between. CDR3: CASAGDSNEKLFF. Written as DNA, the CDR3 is TGTGCCAGCGCAGGGGACTCTAATGAAAAACTGTTTTTT.

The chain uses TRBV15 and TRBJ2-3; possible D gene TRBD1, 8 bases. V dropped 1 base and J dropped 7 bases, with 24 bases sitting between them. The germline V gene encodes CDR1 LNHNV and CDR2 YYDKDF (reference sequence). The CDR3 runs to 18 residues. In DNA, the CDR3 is TGTGCCACCAGCAGAGGCAGGGGGCGCTACCCGGGGGGAAATACGCAGTATTTT. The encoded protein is CATSRGRGRYPGGNTQYF.

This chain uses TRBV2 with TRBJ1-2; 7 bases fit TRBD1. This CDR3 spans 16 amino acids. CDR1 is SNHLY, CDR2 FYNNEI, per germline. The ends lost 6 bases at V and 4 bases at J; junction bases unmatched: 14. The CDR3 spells CASRAFGGGQGYGYTF. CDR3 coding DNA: TGTGCCAGCAGGGCCTTTGGAGGGGGCCAGGGCTATGGCTACACCTTC. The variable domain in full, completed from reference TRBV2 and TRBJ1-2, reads EPEVTQTPSHQVTQMGQEVILRCVPISNHLYFYWYRQILGQKVEFLVSFYNNEISEKSEIFDDQFSVERPDGSNFTLKIRSTKLEDSAMYFCASRAFGGGQGYGYTFGSGTRLTVV.